The clone carrying this T cell receptor beta chain was found a few times. Germline CDR1 LNHDA, CDR2 SQIVND (reference sequence). The CDR3 length is 16 residues. The germline V and J ends were trimmed by 7 bases and 4 bases, with 20 bases remaining between them. This sample was included in a study of early T cells in non-severe SARS-CoV-2 infection. For the study at large: Unsorted whole-blood RNA was sequenced in bulk, leaving chains unpaired.

Individual cDNA molecules each received unique molecular identifiers attached to them. In TCRdb, the 5' RACE reads were re-called with MiXCR into one record per CDR3 protein. Here the sample spans roughly 50,000 distinct CDR3 sequences, approximately 8% being singletons. The source material was whole blood. This receptor was identified in an adult who was a healthcare worker with PCR-confirmed SARS-CoV-2 infection or an uninfected control (not recorded which). The V and J genes are TRBV19 and TRBJ2-1; D is perhaps TRBD1 or TRBD2 (6 bases each). The CDR3 sequence: CASIQAGGSSYNEQFF. CDR3 in DNA: TGTGCCAGTATTCAAGCCGGGGGCTCATCTTACAATGAGCAGTTCTTC.